One and the same sample provided the 27 T cell receptor beta chains below, sequenced in a study of response to subunit inactivated influenza vaccine. TCRdb reanalysed the RT-PCR reads using MiXCR and keeps one entry per CDR3 protein. There are around 540,000 distinct CDR3 sequences in the sample; around 11% occur only once, and roughly 10% lies in the top ten. Sequenced here: PBMCs from blood, sampled on the day of vaccination. These receptors were taken from a man aged 45 to 65 who received an inactivated influenza vaccine.

In this sample, this clonotype turned up a few times. The V call is TRBV19, the J call TRBJ1-2; 9 bases line up with TRBD1. Germline CDR1 is LNHDA and CDR2 is SQIVND (reference sequence). After removal of 6 bases from V and 2 bases from J, the junction contained 22 bases not matched to a gene. The CDR3 totals 20 residues. The CDR3 coding sequence is TGTGCCAGTAGCGGTCGAGGGTCAGCACCGGGACAGGGCGAGAACTATGGCTACACCTTC. Its protein is CASSGRGSAPGQGENYGYTF.

The CDR3 region is CASSLKVVGRNEQFF. The CDR3 nucleotides are TGTGCCAGCAGCTTAAAGGTGGTGGGGCGAAATGAGCAGTTCTTC. The chain joins TRBV7-3 to TRBJ2-1; D is perhaps TRBD1 (5 bases). V shed 1 base and J shed 7 bases, with 14 bases lying between them. The germline V gene encodes CDR1 SGHTA and CDR2 FQGTGA. CDR3 size: 15 residues.

The CDR3 spells CASVGTRGHTDTQYF. CDR3 coding DNA: TGTGCCAGCGTGGGGACTAGAGGCCACACAGATACGCAGTATTTT. The genes are TRBV6-2 or TRBV6-3 and TRBJ2-3; TRBD2 matches 8 bases. The CDR3 length is 15 residues. The V gene end was trimmed by 8 bases and the J gene end by 2 bases; junction bases not matched to a gene: 9. Germline V gene data show CDR1 as MNHEY and CDR2 as SVGEGT.

This clonotype was counted between two and nine times. The rearrangement uses TRBV4-3 and TRBJ2-3, with 8 bases matching TRBD1. The CDR3 length is 15 residues. The J segment lost 8 bases and the V segment lost 0 bases, leaving 7 bases of the junction unmatched. Germline V lookup: CDR1 LGHNA, CDR2 YSLEER. CDR3 in DNA: TGCGCCAGCAGCCAAGATCGGACAGGGTTTGGTACGCAGTATTTT. This translates into CASSQDRTGFGTQYF.

There are a few counts of this clonotype. V gene TRBV7-2 combines with J gene TRBJ1-6; 7 bases line up with TRBD1. CDR1 is SGHTA and CDR2 is FQGNSA in the germline V gene. This CDR3 is 16 amino acids long. V was pared by 5 bases and J by 6 bases, with 10 bases of the junction left unmatched. The CDR3 DNA reads TGTGCCAGCAGCCCCCCACCGGGACAGACTAATTCACCCCTCCACTTT. It yields the protein CASSPPPGQTNSPLHF.

This clonotype has just a few counts. The chain is built from TRBV5-1 and TRBJ2-3; 7 positions agree with TRBD2. CDR1 is SGHRS, CDR2 YFSETQ, per germline. Trimming removed 0 bases from V and 0 bases from J; junction bases left unmatched: 7. The CDR3 has 17 amino acids. CDR3 protein: CASSLVGDYLSTDTQYF. In DNA form, the CDR3 reads TGCGCCAGCAGCTTGGTGGGGGACTACCTAAGCACAGATACGCAGTATTTT.

This clonotype was detected ten times or more. The junction departs from germline at one end; a sequencing error may be responsible. The CDR3 DNA sequence: TGTGCCAGCAGTTTTGGGGGCAACGAGCAGTACTTC. It encodes CASSFGGNEQYF. The chain recombines TRBV5-1 with TRBJ2-7; D is possibly TRBD1 (6 bases). Germline V gene data show CDR1 as SGHRS and CDR2 as YFSETQ. This CDR3 has 12 residues. Full variable domain (outside the CDR3, taken from reference TRBV5-1 and TRBJ2-7): KAGVTQTPRYLIKTRGQQVTLSCSPISGHRSVSWYQQTPGQGLQFLFEYFSETQRNKGNFPGRFSGRQFSNSRSEMNVSTLELGDSALYLCASSFGGNEQYFGPGTRLTVT.

The chain recombines TRBV5-5 with TRBJ1-1; 8 bases align to TRBD1. The length of the CDR3 is 17 residues. CDR1 SGHKS and CDR2 YYEKEE come from the germline V gene (reference sequence). Trimming at V came to 0 bases and at J to 3 bases, leaving 10 bases not matched to a gene. The CDR3, as DNA: TGTGCCAGCAGCTTGGCAGGGGGCGTTCCTCTCGACACTGAAGCTTTCTTT. This sequence encodes CASSLAGGVPLDTEAFF. Full variable domain (missing parts from reference TRBV5-5 and TRBJ1-1): DAGVTQSPTHLIKTRGQQVTLRCSPISGHKSVSWYQQVLGQGPQFIFQYYEKEERGRGNFPDRFSARQFPNYSSELNVNALLLGDSALYLCASSLAGGVPLDTEAFFGQGTRLTVV.

This clonotype was detected many times. The rearrangement uses TRBV29-1 and TRBJ2-3, with D maybe TRBD2 (5 bases). With 6 bases removed from V and 4 bases from J, the gap between germline ends came to 17 bases. This CDR3 spans 14 amino acids. CDR1 and CDR2 (germline): SQVTM, ANQGSEA. This CDR3 reads CSVAPRLSPDTQYF. The CDR3 DNA is TGCAGCGTCGCCCCGAGACTAAGCCCAGATACGCAGTATTTT.

A few counts support this clonotype. The gene calls are TRBV4-3 and TRBJ2-2, with TRBD2 matching 7 bases. After removal of 0 bases from V and 4 bases from J, the junction contained 5 bases not matched to a gene. The CDR3 contains 16 residues. CDR1 LGHNA and CDR2 YSLEER come from the germline V gene. CDR3: CASSQEPSGTTGELFF. CDR3 in DNA: TGCGCCAGCAGCCAAGAGCCTAGCGGTACCACCGGGGAGCTGTTTTTT.

This clonotype showed up just a few times. V usage is TRBV20-1 and J usage is TRBJ2-2; D might be TRBD2 (5 bases). The CDR3 extends over 14 amino acids. Germline CDR1 and CDR2: DFQATT and SNEGSKA (reference sequence). Trimming removed 4 bases at V and 0 bases at J, with 9 bases between. The CDR3 loop is CSATLAANTGELFF. The CDR3 DNA sequence: TGCAGTGCTACGCTAGCAGCGAACACCGGGGAGCTGTTTTTT.

In its sample, this clonotype was seen many times. This chain uses TRBV28 with TRBJ2-5; D perhaps matches TRBD1 (6 bases). The germline gives CDR1 MDHEN, CDR2 SYDVKM. This CDR3 has 15 amino acids. Between the trimmed V and J ends, which lost 3 bases and 1 base, there was a span of 12 bases. This CDR3 is CASSFRRDTQETQYF. CDR3 nucleotides: TGTGCCAGCAGTTTCCGCCGGGACACCCAAGAGACCCAGTACTTC.

V is TRBV29-1 and J is TRBJ2-5; 8 nucleotides line up with TRBD2. The V and J ends lost 1 base and 1 base, in that order; junction bases with no gene match: 8. This CDR3 is 16 amino acids long. Germline lookup yields CDR1 SQVTM and CDR2 ANQGSEA. The CDR3 region is CSVEVGTSRAQETQYF. The CDR3 DNA reads TGCAGCGTTGAAGTCGGGACTAGTCGGGCCCAAGAGACCCAGTACTTC.

The V call is TRBV5-1, the J call TRBJ2-7, with 14 bases fitting TRBD2. Germline-derived CDR1 and CDR2 are SGHRS and YFSETQ. V gave up 4 bases and J gave up 5 bases; unmatched junction bases: 2. The CDR3 is 14 amino acids. CDR3 sequence reads: CASSVTSGRDEQYF. The DNA for the CDR3 is TGCGCCAGCAGCGTGACTAGCGGGAGGGACGAGCAGTACTTC.

This rearrangement joins TRBV27 to TRBJ2-1; the D gene could be TRBD1 or TRBD2 (6 bases each). There are 13 residues in the CDR3. Germline V gives CDR1 MNHEY, CDR2 SMNVEV (reference sequence). V lost 7 bases to trimming and J lost 8 bases, with 15 bases between them. CDR3 sequence reads: CASTRMGGDEQFF. CDR3 nucleotides: TGTGCCAGCACCCGGATGGGGGGCGATGAGCAGTTCTTC.

This clonotype was seen more than once but under ten times. This CDR3 is CASSLRDQPLSGANVLTF. CDR3 nucleotide sequence: TGTGCCAGCAGCTTAAGGGATCAACCACTCTCTGGGGCCAACGTCCTGACTTTC. The gene calls are TRBV11-1 and TRBJ2-6; D is uncertain. V shed 2 bases and J shed 0 bases, with 14 bases lying between them. CDR3 length equals 18 residues. Germline CDR1 and CDR2: SGHAT and FQDESV (reference sequence).

The chain carries TRBV7-9 and TRBJ1-3, with D hard to call. This CDR3 comprises 12 residues. V lost 1 base, J lost 6 bases, and 4 bases lay in between. Germline V gene lookup returns CDR1 SEHNR and CDR2 FQNEAQ (reference sequence). The CDR3 region is CASSLGTNTIYF. The CDR3 DNA reads TGTGCCAGCAGCTTAGGGACAAACACCATATATTTT. Filled out from reference TRBV7-9 and TRBJ1-3, the complete variable domain reads DTGVSQNPRHKITKRGQNVTFRCDPISEHNRLYWYRQTLGQGPEFLTYFQNEAQLEKSRLLSDRFSAERPKGSFSTLEIQRTEQGDSAMYLCASSLGTNTIYFGEGSWLTVV.

This clonotype was seen a few times. V usage is TRBV20-1 and J usage is TRBJ2-7; 9 nucleotides line up with TRBD2. The J segment lost 5 bases and the V segment lost 0 bases, leaving 8 bases of the junction unmatched. The CDR3 length is 15 residues. Germline V gene data show CDR1 as DFQATT and CDR2 as SNEGSKA (reference sequence). This CDR3 is CSARDVVAGVDEQYF. The CDR3 nucleotides read TGCAGTGCTAGAGATGTGGTAGCGGGAGTAGACGAGCAGTACTTC.

The chain couples TRBV6-5 to TRBJ2-7; D gene uncertain. Germline V gene lookup returns CDR1 MNHEY and CDR2 SVGAGI. Trimming stripped 0 bases from V and 6 bases from J, with 6 bases between. This CDR3 is built from 12 residues. The CDR3 sequence: CASSYSGSEQYF. Written as DNA, the CDR3 is TGTGCCAGCAGTTACTCGGGAAGCGAGCAGTACTTC.

In its sample, this clonotype was seen many times. The V gene is TRBV28, the J gene TRBJ1-4; D is perhaps TRBD1 (6 bases). V was shortened by 6 bases and J by 6 bases, with 20 bases between the two germline ends. The CDR3 has 16 residues. Germline values: CDR1 MDHEN, CDR2 SYDVKM. Written as DNA, the CDR3 is TGTGCCAGCAGCGACTTTAGAGGACAGACAGATGAAAAACTGTTTTTT. Protein product: CASSDFRGQTDEKLFF.

The rearrangement uses TRBV5-1 and TRBJ2-5, with 8 bases that match TRBD1. Germline V gene sequence: CDR1 SGHRS, CDR2 YFSETQ. J gave up 4 bases and V 3 bases, and 20 bases lay outside the gene matches. CDR3 length: 19 residues. CDR3 amino acids: CASSSPINVGQGVGETQYF. The CDR3 nucleotides are TGCGCCAGCAGCTCGCCGATAAACGTTGGACAGGGCGTGGGAGAGACCCAGTACTTC.

In this sample, this clonotype turned up a few times. V and J are TRBV14 and TRBJ2-1; D not certain. The ends were cut back, 1 base at V and 9 bases at J, with 16 bases in the middle. This CDR3 is 15 amino acids long. Germline CDR1 and CDR2: SGHDN and FVKESK. Written as DNA, the CDR3 is TGTGCCAGCAGCCAAGTAAGGCCCCCGGGCGGTGAGCAGTTCTTC. Translated: CASSQVRPPGGEQFF.

This clonotype was detected a few times. This sequence joins TRBV27 and TRBJ2-2; D unclear. This CDR3 spans 13 amino acids. Trimming cost V 0 bases and J 8 bases, with 7 bases left between them. CDR1 is MNHEY and CDR2 is SMNVEV in the germline V gene (reference sequence). CDR3 in amino acids: CASSLSSEGELFF. DNA for the CDR3: TGTGCCAGCAGTTTATCGTCTGAGGGGGAGCTGTTTTTT.

V gene TRBV12-3 or TRBV12-4 combines with J gene TRBJ2-1; TRBD1 is a possible D gene (5 bases). Trimming removed 1 base from V and 7 bases from J, with 20 bases in between. The CDR3 has 17 amino acids. CDR3 in DNA: TGTGCCAGCAGTTTAGGCTTGATGGGGCGCATAATTAATGAGCAGTTCTTC. Translating gives CASSLGLMGRIINEQFF.

This clonotype appeared a few times. This chain connects TRBV7-9 to TRBJ2-7, with no clear D. The CDR3 contains 15 residues. V was pared by 4 bases and J by 0 bases, with 13 bases between. Looked up from germline, CDR1 is SEHNR and CDR2 is FQNEAQ (reference sequence). Here the CDR3 DNA reads TGTGCCAGCAGCTCGGAGTATTCCGACTCCTACGAGCAGTACTTC. Its protein is CASSSEYSDSYEQYF.

The table lists this clonotype with a few counts. The DNA for the CDR3 is TGTGCCAGCAGTTACAGGAGCGGGCAGACGGACAATCAGCCCCAGCATTTT. It yields the protein CASSYRSGQTDNQPQHF. The chain links TRBV6-2 or TRBV6-3 to TRBJ1-5, with unresolved D. CDR1 is MNHEY, CDR2 SVGEGT, per germline. V was trimmed by 2 bases and J by 3 bases, leaving 17 bases between them. The CDR3 sequence is 17 residues long.

The chain combines TRBV10-3 with TRBJ2-7; no reliable D call. Per germline, CDR1 ENHRY and CDR2 SYGVKD. The CDR3 totals 15 residues. Trimming removed 4 bases at V and 5 bases at J, with 18 bases between. The CDR3 region is CAISARAESADEQYF. Here the CDR3 DNA reads TGTGCCATCAGTGCTAGGGCAGAATCGGCCGACGAGCAGTACTTC.